This TCR beta chain was identified during a study of cytomegalovirus exposure and HLA in healthy donors. Concerning this clone itself: The antigen remains unidentified.

Trimming cost V 7 bases and J 0 bases, with 10 bases left between them. The germline CDR1 and CDR2 sequences are LNHDA and SQIVND (reference sequence). There are 15 residues in the CDR3. Findings and limits, study-wide: The authors excluded some V segments, including TRBV6-2 and TRBV6-3, as indistinguishable. An analysis done earlier found most TCR beta V segments productive about 87% or about 30% of the time. The classifier, whose performance was assessed in both the original and validation cohorts, reportedly diagnosed cytomegalovirus status with high specificity and sensitivity.

PCR primers comprised 60 Vbeta and 13 Jbeta primers. Only in-frame clones appear in the TCRdb table, and some are missing; sequencing was by immunoSEQ multiplex PCR. The sample shows 150,000 to 200,000 clones, about four fifths of them seen only once. This TCR derives from a girl aged 5-17 years in good health and CMV-seropositive. Sequenced: PBMCs. The chain employs TRBV19 and TRBJ2-6; unclear D gene. The CDR3 bases are TGTGCCAGTACCGCACAGAGCTCTGGGGCCAACGTCCTGACTTTC. This gives the protein CASTAQSSGANVLTF.